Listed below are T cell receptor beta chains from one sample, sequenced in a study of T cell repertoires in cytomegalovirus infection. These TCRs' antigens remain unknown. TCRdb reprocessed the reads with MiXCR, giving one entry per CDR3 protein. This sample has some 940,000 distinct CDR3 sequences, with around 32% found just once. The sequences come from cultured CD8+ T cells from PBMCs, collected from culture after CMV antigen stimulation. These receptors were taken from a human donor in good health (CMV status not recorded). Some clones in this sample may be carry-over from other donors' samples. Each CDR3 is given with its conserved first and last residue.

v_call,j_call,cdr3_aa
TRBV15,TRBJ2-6,CATSQSTPFIGANVLTF
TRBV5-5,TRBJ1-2,CASSQDRTSYGYTF
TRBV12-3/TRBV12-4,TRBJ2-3,CASSLRDPDTQYF
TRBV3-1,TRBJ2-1,CASSQANNEQFF
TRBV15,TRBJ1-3,CATSRGRQFHSGNTIYF
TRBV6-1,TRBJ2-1,CAIPGQGAANEQFF
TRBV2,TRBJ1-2,CASSVYVTYYGYTF
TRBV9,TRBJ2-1,CASTLEAGGYSYNEQFF
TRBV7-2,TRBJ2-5,CASGHSGGLGETQYF
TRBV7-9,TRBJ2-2,CASSLVVSVGELFF
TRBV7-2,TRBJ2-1,CASSLVAGASREQFF
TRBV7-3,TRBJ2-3,CASSLEASGPCF
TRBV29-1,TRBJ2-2,CSVEGEAGELFF
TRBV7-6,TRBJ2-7,CASSLEGSGTAYEQYF
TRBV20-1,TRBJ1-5,CSARSNSNQPQHF
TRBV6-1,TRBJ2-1,CASSVSPGPRYNEQFF
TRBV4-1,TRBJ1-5,CTSSYRGQGNQPQHF
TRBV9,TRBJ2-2,CASSAFRRPSYTGELFF
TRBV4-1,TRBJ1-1,CTSSQATGFHTEAFF
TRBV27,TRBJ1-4,CASRPRDQNEKLFF
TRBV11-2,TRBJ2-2,CASSPHPGAPRVAGELFF
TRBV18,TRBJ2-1,CASLGRQALYNEQFF
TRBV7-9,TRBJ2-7,CVSSLMRDRGHEQYF
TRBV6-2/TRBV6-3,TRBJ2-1,CASNVSPGLASNSYNEQFF
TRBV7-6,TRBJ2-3,CASSLILAGGSGTDTQYF
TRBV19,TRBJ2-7,CASSIGQDTKQYF
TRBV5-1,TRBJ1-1,CASSLFTGNTEAFF
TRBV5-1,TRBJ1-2,CASSLRQGIDGYTF
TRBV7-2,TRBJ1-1,CASSLYGGSNTEAFF
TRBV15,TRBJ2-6,CATSRDPNGESGANVLTF
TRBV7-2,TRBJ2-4,CASSPGRALAKNIQYF
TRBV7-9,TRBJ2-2,CASSLSFFGGSNTGELFF
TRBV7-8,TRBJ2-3,CASSLAFERSIGGTDTQYF
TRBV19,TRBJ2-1,CASSPPPDNEQFF
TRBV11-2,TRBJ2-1,CASSPWTSGSYNEQFF
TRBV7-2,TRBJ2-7,CASSLPGHSYEQYF
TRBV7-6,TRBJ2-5,CASSPGQGVAF
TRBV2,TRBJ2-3,CASSATGGPLRDTQYF
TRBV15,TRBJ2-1,CATSVRGGEDEQFF
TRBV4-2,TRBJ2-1,CASSQETSGYYNEQFF
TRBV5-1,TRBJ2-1,CASRERFNEQFF
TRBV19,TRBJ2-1,CASSRERGVLYNEQFF
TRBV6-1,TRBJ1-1,CASSEEGGITEAFF
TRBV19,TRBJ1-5,CASSIAARGNQPQHF
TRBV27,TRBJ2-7,CASRLQGDGTYEQYF
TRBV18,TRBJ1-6,CASSEGQNSYNSPLHF
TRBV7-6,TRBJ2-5,CASSPQDLAPQETQYF
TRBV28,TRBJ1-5,CASSSEGFQPQHF
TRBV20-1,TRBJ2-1,CSATSTGPPPYNEQFF
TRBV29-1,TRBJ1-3,CSVLGDADTSGNTIYF
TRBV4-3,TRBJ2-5,CASSQERWRRIAGFQETQYF
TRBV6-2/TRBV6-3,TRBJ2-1,CASSNDGDNEQFF
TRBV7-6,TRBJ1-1,CASSLGSGQINTEAFF
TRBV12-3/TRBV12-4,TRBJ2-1,CASSLDGTGGVQQFF
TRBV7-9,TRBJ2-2,CASAGSTPGELFF
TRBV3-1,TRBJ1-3,CASSQEDPRAGHSGNTIYF
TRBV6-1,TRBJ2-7,CASSSAPAYEQYF
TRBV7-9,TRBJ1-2,CASSLAAERQGYTF